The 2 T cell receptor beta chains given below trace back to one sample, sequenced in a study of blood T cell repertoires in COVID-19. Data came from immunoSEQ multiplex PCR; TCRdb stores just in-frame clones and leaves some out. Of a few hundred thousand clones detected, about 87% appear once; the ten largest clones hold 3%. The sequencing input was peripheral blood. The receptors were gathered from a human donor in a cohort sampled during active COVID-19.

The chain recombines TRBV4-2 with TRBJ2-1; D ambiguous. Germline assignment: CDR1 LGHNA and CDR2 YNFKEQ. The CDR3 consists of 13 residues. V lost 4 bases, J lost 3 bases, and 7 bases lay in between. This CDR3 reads CASSPELYNEQFF. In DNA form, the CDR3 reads TGTGCCAGCAGCCCCGAACTCTACAATGAGCAGTTCTTC.

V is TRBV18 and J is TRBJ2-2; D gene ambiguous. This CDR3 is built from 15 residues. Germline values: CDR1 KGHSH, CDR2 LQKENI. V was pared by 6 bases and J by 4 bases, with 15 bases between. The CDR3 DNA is TGTGCCAGCTCCCGAACCCCAGACACCACCGGGGAGCTGTTTTTT. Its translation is CASSRTPDTTGELFF.